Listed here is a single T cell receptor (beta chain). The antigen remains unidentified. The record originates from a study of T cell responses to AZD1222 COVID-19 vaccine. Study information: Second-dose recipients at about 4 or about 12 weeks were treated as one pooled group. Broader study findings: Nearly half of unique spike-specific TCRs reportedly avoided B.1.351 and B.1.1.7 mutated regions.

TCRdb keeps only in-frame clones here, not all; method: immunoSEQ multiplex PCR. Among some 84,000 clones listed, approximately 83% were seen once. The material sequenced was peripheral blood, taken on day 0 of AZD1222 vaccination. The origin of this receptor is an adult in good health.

This CDR3 reads CASSYTSGTKTQYF. The CDR3 DNA reads TGTGCCAGCAGTTACACTAGCGGGACGAAGACCCAGTACTTC. J is TRBJ2-5 and V is TRBV6-2 or TRBV6-3; 10 bases are shared with TRBD2. Losses at the gene ends were 2 bases for V and 6 bases for J; bases not matched to a gene: 3. Germline V lookup: CDR1 MNHEY, CDR2 SVGEGT. The CDR3 is 14 amino acids.